This TCR beta chain emerged from a study of blood T cell repertoires in COVID-19. As for the study in general: PBMCs, B-cell-depleted T cells, or T cells provided the cDNA or gDNA that made up the material.

Using immunoSEQ multiplex PCR, the repertoire was profiled, and TCRdb retains in-frame clones only, with some absent. The sample has approximately 140,000 clones, around 87% seen once. Germline V gene data show CDR1 as MDHEN and CDR2 as SYDVKM. V was trimmed by 2 bases and J by 3 bases, leaving 11 bases between them. The CDR3 is 15 amino acids. The J gene is TRBJ2-1, the V gene TRBV28, with D hard to call. Sequencing used peripheral blood. This receptor was taken from a man aged 18 to 30 with COVID-19, enrolled during active disease. The CDR3 DNA sequence: TGTGCCAGCAGTTTAGGAGAGTTCCTCTACAATGAGCAGTTCTTC. It encodes CASSLGEFLYNEQFF. Looking up the rest from reference TRBV28 and TRBJ2-1 gives the full variable domain: DVKVTQSSRYLVKRTGEKVFLECVQDMDHENMFWYRQDPGLGLRLIYFSYDVKMKEKGDIPEGYSVSREKKERFSLILESASTNQTSMYLCASSLGEFLYNEQFFGPGTRLTVL.